These 24 T cell receptor beta chains share one sample of origin, sequenced in a study of graft-versus-host responses after intestinal transplantation. Some clones are missing from TCRdb's copy, which holds only in-frame ones; the method was immunoSEQ multiplex PCR. This table has about 54,000 clones, 91% appearing once. The sample consisted of PBMCs, taken 650 to 670 days after intestinal transplant. The source is a human patient who received an intestinal transplant, so some T cells may come from the graft donor.

V and J are TRBV7-9 and TRBJ2-7; D is unclear. This CDR3 contains 12 residues. CDR1 is SEHNR, CDR2 FQNEAQ, per germline (reference sequence). V dropped 5 bases and J dropped 6 bases, with 11 bases sitting between them. The CDR3 DNA reads as TGTGCCAGCAGCCCAGAGGTTAGCGAGCAGTACTTC. This codes for CASSPEVSEQYF. The full variable domain, in which reference TRBV7-9 and TRBJ2-7 provide the parts outside the CDR3, is DTGVSQNPRHKITKRGQNVTFRCDPISEHNRLYWYRQTLGQGPEFLTYFQNEAQLEKSRLLSDRFSAERPKGSFSTLEIQRTEQGDSAMYLCASSPEVSEQYFGPGTRLTVT.

The DNA for the CDR3 is TGTGCCAGCAGCGTAGGTAGGGCTAGCGGCTCTAGCACAGATACGCAGTATTTT. Protein sequence: CASSVGRASGSSTDTQYF. J is TRBJ2-3 and V is TRBV9, with 7 bases lining up with TRBD2. The length of the CDR3 is 18 residues. In germline, CDR1 is SGDLS, CDR2 YYNGEE. J gave up 0 bases and V 0 bases, and 10 bases lay outside the gene matches.

The chain recombines TRBV12-5 with TRBJ2-1; TRBD1 matches 9 bases. Germline loops: CDR1 LGHNT, CDR2 FRNRAP. There are 14 residues in the CDR3. The trim removed 6 bases at V and 7 bases at J, leaving 7 bases unmatched. In DNA form, the CDR3 reads TGTGCTAGTGGCTTAAACAGGGGGCCGAATGAGCAGTTCTTC. Translated: CASGLNRGPNEQFF.

The chain couples TRBV2 to TRBJ2-3; 8 nucleotides match TRBD2. This CDR3 has 15 amino acids. Germline-derived CDR1 and CDR2 are SNHLY and FYNNEI. Trimming removed 5 bases from V and 0 bases from J; junction bases left unmatched: 4. The CDR3 here is CASSRLATSTDTQYF. CDR3 sequence (DNA): TGTGCCAGCAGTCGACTAGCGACTAGCACAGATACGCAGTATTTT. Complete variable domain (other parts from reference TRBV2 and TRBJ2-3): EPEVTQTPSHQVTQMGQEVILRCVPISNHLYFYWYRQILGQKVEFLVSFYNNEISEKSEIFDDQFSVERPDGSNFTLKIRSTKLEDSAMYFCASSRLATSTDTQYFGPGTRLTVL.

This clone came up a few times. V is TRBV2 and J is TRBJ2-2; D perhaps matches TRBD1 (6 bases). The germline CDR1 and CDR2 sequences are SNHLY and FYNNEI. The CDR3 contains 15 residues. With 6 bases removed from V and 6 bases from J, the gap between germline ends came to 17 bases. DNA of the CDR3: TGTGCCAGCAGCGCGTTTACAGGGAAGGCCGGGGAGCTGTTTTTT. It yields the protein CASSAFTGKAGELFF.

V is TRBV4-2 and J is TRBJ2-5, with D tentatively TRBD2 (5 bases). The V gene's germline CDR1 is LGHNA and CDR2 YNFKEQ. Deletions cut 4 bases from V and 2 bases from J, with 14 bases between. This CDR3 is 15 amino acids long. CDR3 DNA sequence: TGTGCCAGCAGCCGAGCCCAACCGGGACAAGAGACCCAGTACTTC. Translating it yields CASSRAQPGQETQYF.

The chain employs TRBV30 and TRBJ2-2; 9 positions agree with TRBD2. The CDR3 loop spans 15 amino acids. Germline V gives CDR1 GTSNPN, CDR2 SVGIG (reference sequence). Germline trimming cut 4 bases from V and 3 bases from J; bases unmatched to any gene: 6. The CDR3 is CAWTLLAGHTGELFF. The CDR3 nucleotides are TGTGCCTGGACCTTACTAGCGGGTCACACCGGGGAGCTGTTTTTT. The entire variable domain, with the rest obtained from reference TRBV30 and TRBJ2-2, is as follows: SQTIHQWPATLVQPVGSPLSLECTVEGTSNPNLYWYRQAAGRGLQLLFYSVGIGQISSEVPQNLSASRPQDRQFILSSKKLLLSDSGFYLCAWTLLAGHTGELFFGEGSRLTVL.

The chain is built from TRBV21-1 and TRBJ2-5. TRBV21-1 is a pseudogene segment. This CDR3 region has 16 residues. The CDR3 spells CASSEGLSLKKETQYF. CDR3 coding DNA: TGTGCCAGCAGCGAGGGGTTATCTTTGAAAAAAGAGACCCAGTACTTC.

This clone was recorded once. The chain uses TRBV5-1 and TRBJ2-6; D is possibly TRBD1 or TRBD2 (6 bases each). The V and J ends lost 2 bases and 0 bases respectively, with 12 bases between them. This CDR3 spans 17 amino acids. From germline, CDR1 is SGHRS and CDR2 YFSETQ. CDR3 region: CASSFEGGSSGANVLTF. The CDR3 coding sequence is TGCGCCAGCAGCTTCGAGGGGGGAAGCTCTGGGGCCAACGTCCTGACTTTC. The full variable domain, its missing parts supplied by reference TRBV5-1 and TRBJ2-6, is KAGVTQTPRYLIKTRGQQVTLSCSPISGHRSVSWYQQTPGQGLQFLFEYFSETQRNKGNFPGRFSGRQFSNSRSEMNVSTLELGDSALYLCASSFEGGSSGANVLTFGAGSRLTVL.

This clone was detected only once. This chain links TRBV6-1 with TRBJ1-1, with D unclear. The CDR3 runs 15 residues. Germline V CDR1 and CDR2: MNHNS, SASEGT. Trimming stripped 4 bases from V and 0 bases from J, with 12 bases between. CDR3 sequence: CASSVLRALNTEAFF. In DNA form, the CDR3 reads TGTGCCAGCAGTGTTTTACGGGCTTTGAACACTGAAGCTTTCTTT.

The V gene is TRBV7-9, the J gene TRBJ2-2, with a tentative D call TRBD1 (5 bases). Germline CDR1 reads SEHNR; CDR2 reads FQNEAQ (reference sequence). The CDR3 is made up of 13 amino acids. The V end was cut by 5 bases, the J end by 4 bases, with 8 bases between. CDR3 in DNA: TGTGCCAGCAGCCTCGACAGCACCGGGGAGCTGTTTTTT. Residues: CASSLDSTGELFF.

The rearrangement links TRBV9 to TRBJ1-2; D call uncertain. V was pared by 0 bases and J by 3 bases, with 15 bases between. The CDR3 covers 16 residues. Looked up from germline, CDR1 is SGDLS and CDR2 is YYNGEE. The CDR3 nucleotides are TGTGCCAGCAGCGTAGACATCTCCCCCAGCTACTATGGCTACACCTTC. Protein sequence: CASSVDISPSYYGYTF.

The genes are TRBV6-1 and TRBJ1-4; D is perhaps TRBD1 (5 bases). Trimming pared 3 bases from V and 7 bases from J, leaving 15 bases between. This CDR3 is 15 amino acids long. The germline V gene encodes CDR1 MNHNS and CDR2 SASEGT. DNA of the CDR3: TGTGCCAGCAGTGATGGGCAGGGTCACGGTGAAAAACTGTTTTTT. It encodes CASSDGQGHGEKLFF.

The rearrangement joins TRBV21-1 to TRBJ1-1. TRBV21-1 is classified as a pseudogene. The CDR3 totals 15 residues. The CDR3, as DNA: TGTGCCAGCAGCAAAGGTGGAGTTTTGAACACTGAAGCTTTCTTT. Protein: CASSKGGVLNTEAFF.

The CDR3 nucleotides read TGCGCCAGCAGCCTCGACGGGCTTACAACTAATGAAAAACTGTTTTTT. Encoded protein: CASSLDGLTTNEKLFF. The V gene is TRBV5-1, the J gene TRBJ1-4; D is uncertain. V was shortened by 4 bases and J by 0 bases, with 13 bases between the two germline ends. The CDR3 totals 16 residues. CDR1 is SGHRS, CDR2 YFSETQ, per germline.

The rearrangement links TRBV4-1 to TRBJ2-1, with D maybe TRBD2 (5 bases). The CDR3 is 17 amino acids. Looked up from germline, CDR1 is MGHRA and CDR2 is YSYEKL. V shed 0 bases and J shed 7 bases, with 19 bases lying between them. The CDR3 DNA reads as TGCGCCAGCAGCCAAGAGGGTGTAGCGCGAGTGTGGAATGAGCAGTTCTTC. Its protein product is CASSQEGVARVWNEQFF.

This rearrangement joins TRBV19 to TRBJ2-1, with a tentative D call TRBD2 (7 bases). V lost 3 bases to trimming and J lost 9 bases, with 21 bases between them. The CDR3 spans 16 residues. The germline CDR1 and CDR2 sequences are LNHDA and SQIVND (reference sequence). CDR3 DNA: TGTGCCAGTAGTATTACCCGTTTAGGGGGGGCGCCTGAGCAGTTCTTC. Its translation is CASSITRLGGAPEQFF.

This chain uses TRBV19 with TRBJ2-2; 8 nucleotides agree with TRBD1. The CDR3 length is 14 residues. Germline CDR1 and CDR2: LNHDA and SQIVND (reference sequence). J lost 7 bases, V lost 3 bases, and 4 bases had no gene match. The CDR3 sequence is CASSIRGLGGELFF. CDR3 bases: TGTGCCAGTAGTATCAGGGGGCTCGGCGGGGAGCTGTTTTTT.

This sequence joins TRBV14 and TRBJ1-4, with 9 bases fitting TRBD1. CDR3 size: 12 residues. Trimming took 5 bases from V and 14 from J; bases not matched to a gene: 6. The germline V gene has CDR1 SGHDN and CDR2 FVKESK. The CDR3 loop is CASSGTGLRLFF. The CDR3 coding sequence is TGTGCCAGCAGCGGGACAGGGCTTCGGCTGTTTTTT.

This sequence joins TRBV7-9 and TRBJ2-7; the D gene is possibly TRBD1 (5 bases). The CDR3 is 15 amino acids. Germline V lookup: CDR1 SEHNR, CDR2 FQNEAQ (reference sequence). Trimming took off 3 bases at V and 2 bases at J, with 14 bases between the two ends. The CDR3 reads CASSLNYRPPYEQYF. The DNA of the CDR3 is TGTGCCAGCAGCTTGAATTACAGGCCGCCCTACGAGCAGTACTTC.

This chain joins TRBV7-3 and TRBJ2-1; no reliable D call. CDR1 and CDR2 from the germline V gene are SGHTA and FQGTGA. V dropped 2 bases and J dropped 6 bases, with 11 bases sitting between them. CDR3 length equals 14 residues. The CDR3 DNA reads TGTGCCAGCAGCTTATTCGACCGGGCCAATGAGCAGTTCTTC. It yields the protein CASSLFDRANEQFF.

The chain couples TRBV10-1 to TRBJ2-2; D remains ambiguous. CDR1 and CDR2 from the germline V gene are WNHNN and SYGVQD (reference sequence). The CDR3 covers 18 residues. The germline V and J ends were trimmed by 2 bases and 5 bases, with 21 bases remaining between them. The CDR3 nucleotides read TGCGCCAGCAGTGAGAGTGGAACAGCCAACCTAGTTACCGGGGAGCTGTTTTTT. This encodes CASSESGTANLVTGELFF.

CDR3 loop: CASSLNRVGGIQYF. The CDR3 DNA reads as TGTGCCAGCAGCTTAAACAGGGTCGGGGGCATTCAGTACTTC. This rearrangement joins TRBV7-9 to TRBJ2-4; possibly TRBD1 or TRBD2 for D (6 bases each). Trimming shortened V by 2 bases and J by 9 bases, and 14 bases separated the two germline ends. This CDR3 contains 14 residues. The germline V gene encodes CDR1 SEHNR and CDR2 FQNEAQ (reference sequence).

This chain connects TRBV7-9 to TRBJ2-7; 11 bases align to TRBD1. V dropped 5 bases and J dropped 7; count of bases not matched to a gene: 10. Germline values: CDR1 SEHNR, CDR2 FQNEAQ (reference sequence). The CDR3 runs to 15 residues. CDR3 DNA sequence: TGTGCCAGCAGCCCCCCGGACAGGGGGCGTCAAGAGCAGTACTTC. Protein sequence: CASSPPDRGRQEQYF.